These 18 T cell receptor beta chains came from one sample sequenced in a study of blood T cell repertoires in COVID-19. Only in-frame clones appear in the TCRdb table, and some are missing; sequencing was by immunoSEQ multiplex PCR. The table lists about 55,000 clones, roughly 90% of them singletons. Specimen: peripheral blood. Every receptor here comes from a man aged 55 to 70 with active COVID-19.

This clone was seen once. DNA of the CDR3: TGCGCCAGCAGCCAAGGGACAGGGGCGAGAGATACGCAGTATTTT. It translates to CASSQGTGARDTQYF. The chain uses TRBV4-1 and TRBJ2-3; TRBD1 agrees at 9 bases. The J segment lost 5 bases and the V segment lost 1 base, leaving 4 bases of the junction unmatched. Germline V gives CDR1 MGHRA, CDR2 YSYEKL. The CDR3 consists of 15 residues.

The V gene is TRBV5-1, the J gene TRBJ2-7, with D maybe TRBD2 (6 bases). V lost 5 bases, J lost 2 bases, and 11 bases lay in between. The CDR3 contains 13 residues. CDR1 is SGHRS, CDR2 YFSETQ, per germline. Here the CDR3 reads CASREGPAYEQYF. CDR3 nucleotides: TGCGCCAGCAGGGAGGGCCCGGCCTACGAGCAGTACTTC. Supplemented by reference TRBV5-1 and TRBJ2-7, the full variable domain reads KAGVTQTPRYLIKTRGQQVTLSCSPISGHRSVSWYQQTPGQGLQFLFEYFSETQRNKGNFPGRFSGRQFSNSRSEMNVSTLELGDSALYLCASREGPAYEQYFGPGTRLTVT.

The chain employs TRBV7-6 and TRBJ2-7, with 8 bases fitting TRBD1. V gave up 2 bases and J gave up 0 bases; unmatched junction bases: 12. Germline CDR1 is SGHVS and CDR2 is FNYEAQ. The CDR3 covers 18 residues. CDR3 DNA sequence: TGTGCCAGCAGCTTAAGGGGGGTGGGGACAGGCGTCTCCTACGAGCAGTACTTC. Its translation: CASSLRGVGTGVSYEQYF.

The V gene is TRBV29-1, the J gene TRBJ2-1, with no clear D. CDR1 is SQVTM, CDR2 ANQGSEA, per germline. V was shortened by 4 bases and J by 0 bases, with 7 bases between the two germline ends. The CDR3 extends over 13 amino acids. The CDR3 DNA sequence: TGCAGCGTTGTAAGGAGCTCCTACAATGAGCAGTTCTTC. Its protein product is CSVVRSSYNEQFF.

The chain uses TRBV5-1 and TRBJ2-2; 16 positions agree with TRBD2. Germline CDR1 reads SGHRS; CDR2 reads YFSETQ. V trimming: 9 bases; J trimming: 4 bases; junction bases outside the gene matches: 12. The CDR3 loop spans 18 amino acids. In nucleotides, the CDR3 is TGCGCCACCTACTCGGGACTAGCGGGAGGGCCGGGCACCGGGGAGCTGTTTTTT. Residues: CATYSGLAGGPGTGELFF.

The CDR3 nucleotides are TGTGCCAGCTCACCATATAATAATGAAAAACTGTTTTTT. Protein product: CASSPYNNEKLFF. The chain carries TRBV18 and TRBJ1-4; D gene uncertain. The germline V gene has CDR1 KGHSH and CDR2 LQKENI. V gave up 2 bases and J gave up 4 bases, with 5 bases separating them. The CDR3 is 13 residues long.

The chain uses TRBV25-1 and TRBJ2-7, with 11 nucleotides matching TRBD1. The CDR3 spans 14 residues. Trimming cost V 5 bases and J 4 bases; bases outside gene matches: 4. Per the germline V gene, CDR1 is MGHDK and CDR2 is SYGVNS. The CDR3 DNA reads TGTGCCAGCAGTCCGGACAGGGGGCTTTACGAGCAGTACTTC. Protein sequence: CASSPDRGLYEQYF.

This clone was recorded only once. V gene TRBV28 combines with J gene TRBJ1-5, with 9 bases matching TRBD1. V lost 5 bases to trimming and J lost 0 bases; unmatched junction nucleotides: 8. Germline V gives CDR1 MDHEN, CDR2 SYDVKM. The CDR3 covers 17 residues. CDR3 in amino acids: CASSPGQGIYSNQPQHF. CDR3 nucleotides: TGTGCCAGCAGTCCGGGACAGGGAATTTATAGCAATCAGCCCCAGCATTTT.

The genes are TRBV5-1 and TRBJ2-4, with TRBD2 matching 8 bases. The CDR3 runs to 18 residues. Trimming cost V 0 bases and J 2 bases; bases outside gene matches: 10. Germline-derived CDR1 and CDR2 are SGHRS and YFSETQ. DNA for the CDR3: TGCGCCAGCAGCTTGGCCCTCAGCGGGAGTGGGACCAAAAACATTCAGTACTTC. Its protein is CASSLALSGSGTKNIQYF.

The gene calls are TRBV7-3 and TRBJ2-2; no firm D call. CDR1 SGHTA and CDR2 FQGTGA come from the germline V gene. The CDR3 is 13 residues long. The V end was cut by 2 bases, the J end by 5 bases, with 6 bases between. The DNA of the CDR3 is TGTGCCAGCAGCTTATTTCTGACCGGGGAGCTGTTTTTT. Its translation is CASSLFLTGELFF.

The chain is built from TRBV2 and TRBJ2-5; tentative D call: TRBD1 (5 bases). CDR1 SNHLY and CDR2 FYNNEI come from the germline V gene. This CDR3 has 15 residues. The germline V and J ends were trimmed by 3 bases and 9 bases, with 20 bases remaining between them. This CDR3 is CASSDREGFGRAQYF. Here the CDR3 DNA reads TGTGCCAGCAGTGACAGGGAAGGCTTCGGTAGGGCCCAGTACTTC. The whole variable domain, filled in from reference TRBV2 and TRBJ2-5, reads EPEVTQTPSHQVTQMGQEVILRCVPISNHLYFYWYRQILGQKVEFLVSFYNNEISEKSEIFDDQFSVERPDGSNFTLKIRSTKLEDSAMYFCASSDREGFGRAQYFGPGTRLLVL.

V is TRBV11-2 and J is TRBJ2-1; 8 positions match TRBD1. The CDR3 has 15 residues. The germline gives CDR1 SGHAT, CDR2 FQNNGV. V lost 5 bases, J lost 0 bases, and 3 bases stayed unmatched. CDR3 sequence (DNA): TGTGCCAGCAGCACCACAGGGGGCTCCTACAATGAGCAGTTCTTC. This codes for CASSTTGGSYNEQFF.

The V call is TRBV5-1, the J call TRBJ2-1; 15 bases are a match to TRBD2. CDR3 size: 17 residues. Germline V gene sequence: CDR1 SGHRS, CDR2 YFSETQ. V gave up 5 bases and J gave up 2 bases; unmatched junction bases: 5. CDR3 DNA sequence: TGCGCCAGCAGTCGCGGACTAGCGGGAGGGCCCTACAATGAGCAGTTCTTC. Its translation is CASSRGLAGGPYNEQFF. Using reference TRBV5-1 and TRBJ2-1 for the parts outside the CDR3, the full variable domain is KAGVTQTPRYLIKTRGQQVTLSCSPISGHRSVSWYQQTPGQGLQFLFEYFSETQRNKGNFPGRFSGRQFSNSRSEMNVSTLELGDSALYLCASSRGLAGGPYNEQFFGPGTRLTVL.

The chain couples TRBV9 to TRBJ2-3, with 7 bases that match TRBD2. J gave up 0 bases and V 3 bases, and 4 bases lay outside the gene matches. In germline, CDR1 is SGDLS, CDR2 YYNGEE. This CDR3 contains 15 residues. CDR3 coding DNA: TGTGCCAGCAGCGGAACAGCGGGAAGCACAGATACGCAGTATTTT. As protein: CASSGTAGSTDTQYF.

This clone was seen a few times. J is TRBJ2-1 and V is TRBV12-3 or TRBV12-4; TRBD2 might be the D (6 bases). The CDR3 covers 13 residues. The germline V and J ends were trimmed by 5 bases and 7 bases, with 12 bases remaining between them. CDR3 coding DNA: TGTGCCAGCAGTCGCATTGGGGGGAATGAGCAGTTCTTC. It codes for CASSRIGGNEQFF.

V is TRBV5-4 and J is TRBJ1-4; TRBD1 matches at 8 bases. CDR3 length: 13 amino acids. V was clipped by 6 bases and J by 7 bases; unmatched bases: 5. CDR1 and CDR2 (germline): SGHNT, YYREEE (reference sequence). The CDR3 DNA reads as TGTGCCAGCACCCCGGACAGGGCTGAAAAACTGTTTTTT. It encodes CASTPDRAEKLFF.

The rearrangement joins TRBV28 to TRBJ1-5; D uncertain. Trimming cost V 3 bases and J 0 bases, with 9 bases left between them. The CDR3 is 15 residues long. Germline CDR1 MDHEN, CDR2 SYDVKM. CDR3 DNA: TGTGCCAGCAGTTTGTACAGTAATAGCAATCAGCCCCAGCATTTT. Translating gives CASSLYSNSNQPQHF.

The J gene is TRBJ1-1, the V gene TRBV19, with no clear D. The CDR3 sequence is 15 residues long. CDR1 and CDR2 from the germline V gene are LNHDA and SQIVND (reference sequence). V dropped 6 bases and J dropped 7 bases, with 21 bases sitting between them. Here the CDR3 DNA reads TGTGCCAGTAGCACTGAGATTCCTCCTTTTGGTGAAGCTTTCTTT. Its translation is CASSTEIPPFGEAFF.